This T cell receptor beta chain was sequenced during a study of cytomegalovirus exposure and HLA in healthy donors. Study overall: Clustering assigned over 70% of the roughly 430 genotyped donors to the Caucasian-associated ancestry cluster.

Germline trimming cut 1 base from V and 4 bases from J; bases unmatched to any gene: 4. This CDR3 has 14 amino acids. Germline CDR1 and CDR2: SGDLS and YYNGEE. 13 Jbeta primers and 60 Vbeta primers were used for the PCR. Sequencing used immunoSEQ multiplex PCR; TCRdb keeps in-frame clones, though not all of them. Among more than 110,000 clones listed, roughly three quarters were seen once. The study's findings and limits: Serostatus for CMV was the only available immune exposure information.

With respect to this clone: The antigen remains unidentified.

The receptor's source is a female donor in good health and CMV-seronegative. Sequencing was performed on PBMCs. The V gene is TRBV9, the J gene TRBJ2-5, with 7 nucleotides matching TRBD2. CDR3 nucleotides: TGTGCCAGCAGCGTATCGACTAGCCGAGAGACCCAGTACTTC. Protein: CASSVSTSRETQYF.